A selection of T cell receptor beta chains follows, all from one sample in a study of Ad26.COV2.S vaccination and SARS-CoV-2 variants. Assay used: immunoSEQ multiplex PCR; TCRdb lists only in-frame clones, some missing. Of 250,000 to 300,000 clones listed, around 87% were seen once; the top ten hold approximately 3.3%. Sample: peripheral blood, taken in a trial of Ad26.COV2.S vaccine versus placebo. Receptor source: a person between 18 and 65 years old who received the Ad26.COV2.S COVID-19 vaccine or a placebo. Each CDR3 is given with its conserved first and last residue. The order of the fields is V gene, CDR3 length, J gene, D gene, clone size, CDR3 DNA, CDR3 protein. D genes are given only for firm matches. Size is stated for part of the rows, as once, few or many counts, or as a class when the clone is expanded.

TRBV6-1,14,TRBJ1-1,NA,NA,TGTGCCAGCAGTTCCCCCCAGGGGAACTCTGAAGCTTTCTTT,CASSSPQGNSEAFF
TRBV9,15,TRBJ2-3,NA,NA,TGTGCCAGCAGCACCAGACGGACCAGCACAGATACGCAGTATTTT,CASSTRRTSTDTQYF
TRBV7-3,16,TRBJ2-1,NA,NA,TGTGCCAGCAGCTTAATTGCGGGGAGCTCCTACAATGAGCAGTTCTTC,CASSLIAGSSYNEQFF
TRBV18,13,TRBJ2-7,NA,once,TGTGCCAGCTCGCGGACAGTTACCTACGAGCAGTACTTC,CASSRTVTYEQYF
TRBV12-5,12,TRBJ1-5,NA,few,TGTGCTAGTGGTTTGGTAAGTCAGCCCCAGCATTTT,CASGLVSQPQHF
TRBV28,13,TRBJ2-5,NA,NA,TGTGCCAGCAGTTCCCACAGAGAAGAGACCCAGTACTTC,CASSSHREETQYF
TRBV25-1,16,TRBJ1-6,TRBD1,few,TGTGCCAGCAGTGAATTAGGGACAGGCCTCCCTTCACCCCTCCACTTT,CASSELGTGLPSPLHF
TRBV7-9,12,TRBJ2-5,NA,NA,TGTGCCAGCAGCTTAGTCGGGGAGACCCAGTACTTC,CASSLVGETQYF
TRBV7-9,15,TRBJ1-1,NA,few,TGTGCCAGCAGCCCCGGAACTATAGTTGACACTGAAGCTTTCTTT,CASSPGTIVDTEAFF
TRBV9,14,TRBJ2-1,NA,NA,TGTGCCAGCAGCCCCGCCGGAGCGTCCAATGAGCAGTTCTTC,CASSPAGASNEQFF
TRBV7-2,13,TRBJ2-1,NA,NA,TGTGCCAGCAGCTTAATGGGATACAATGAGCAGTTCTTC,CASSLMGYNEQFF
TRBV29-1,12,TRBJ2-5,TRBD1,NA,TGCAGCGCGACAGGGCCCCCAGAGACCCAGTACTTC,CSATGPPETQYF
TRBV7-2,14,TRBJ1-5,NA,once,TGTGCCAGCAGCCGGACGGGGTTTAATCAGCCCCAGCATTTT,CASSRTGFNQPQHF
TRBV12-5,14,TRBJ2-7,NA,NA,TGTGCTAGTGGTTTGGGGGTAGGCTCCTACGAGCAGTACTTC,CASGLGVGSYEQYF
TRBV13,13,TRBJ2-7,TRBD1,NA,TGTGCCAGCAGCTTTCGGTCCGGGACAGGGAAGTACTTC,CASSFRSGTGKYF
TRBV29-1,14,TRBJ2-5,TRBD1,NA,TGCAGCGTTGCGGGACAGGGGGCGGTTGAGACCCAGTACTTC,CSVAGQGAVETQYF
TRBV3-1/TRBV3-2,16,TRBJ1-3,NA,NA,TGTGCCAGCAGCCCAGACGGACGGTTCTCTGGAAACACCATATATTTT,CASSPDGRFSGNTIYF
TRBV5-4,17,TRBJ2-2,TRBD1,few,TGTGCCAGCAGCTTGTTGACGGGACAGGGGGGTTCCGGGGAGCTGTTTTTT,CASSLLTGQGGSGELFF
TRBV3-1/TRBV3-2,16,TRBJ2-7,NA,NA,TGTGCCAGCAGCTACTTACAGGGAAATCCGCCCTACGAGCAGTACTTC,CASSYLQGNPPYEQYF
TRBV5-6,18,TRBJ1-6,NA,NA,TGTGCCAGCAGCTTCCGCCGGCAGGGAGTGGGCTATAATTCACCCCTCCACTTT,CASSFRRQGVGYNSPLHF
TRBV7-2,14,TRBJ2-7,NA,NA,TGTGCCAGCAGCTTAGTGTCGGGGAGTGGGGAGCAGTACTTC,CASSLVSGSGEQYF
TRBV5-1,17,TRBJ1-1,TRBD1,NA,TGCGCCAGCAGCTTGCGGACAGGGTATTCGTTGGGCACTGAAGCTTTCTTT,CASSLRTGYSLGTEAFF
TRBV6-2/TRBV6-3,17,TRBJ1-1,NA,NA,TGTGCCAGCAGTTACTACTCTGGCAGGGCGGTGAACACTGAAGCTTTCTTT,CASSYYSGRAVNTEAFF
TRBV27,12,TRBJ1-6,NA,NA,TGTGCCAGCAGAGCGGGAAATTCACCCCTCCACTTT,CASRAGNSPLHF
TRBV19,20,TRBJ1-5,NA,NA,TGTGCCAGTAGTTCCCCGGGGGAGGGCCCTACAATTTATAGCAATCAGCCCCAGCATTTT,CASSSPGEGPTIYSNQPQHF
TRBV9,16,TRBJ2-1,NA,NA,TGTGCCAGCAGCGTAAGACTACAAAGCTCCTACAATGAGCAGTTCTTC,CASSVRLQSSYNEQFF
TRBV2,15,TRBJ2-3,TRBD2,NA,TGTGCCAGCAGAAGGACTAGCGGGCTCGGGGATACGCAGTATTTT,CASRRTSGLGDTQYF
TRBV6-5,11,TRBJ2-7,NA,NA,TGTGCCAGCAGCCGGTCCTACGAGCAGTACTTC,CASSRSYEQYF
TRBV3-1/TRBV3-2,19,TRBJ1-1,NA,NA,TGTGCCAGCAGCCAACGAACGTCTGGCGAAAGAATTAGGCCTACTGAAGCTTTCTTT,CASSQRTSGERIRPTEAFF
TRBV7-2,17,TRBJ2-7,NA,once,TGTGCCAGCAGCTTGGAGGGGAGACTGGAAGGCTCCTACGAGCAGTACTTC,CASSLEGRLEGSYEQYF
TRBV4-3,16,TRBJ2-7,TRBD1,NA,TGCGCCAGCAGCCAAGATTCAGGGGACAGCAGCTACGAGCAGTACTTC,CASSQDSGDSSYEQYF
TRBV30,13,TRBJ1-1,TRBD1,NA,TGTGCCTGGAGTAGCACAGGGGACACTGAAGCTTTCTTT,CAWSSTGDTEAFF
TRBV2,14,TRBJ2-5,NA,NA,TGTGCCAGCAGTGGGGTAGGCGGGGTGGAGACCCAGTACTTC,CASSGVGGVETQYF
TRBV7-9,16,TRBJ2-2,NA,NA,TGTGCCAGCAGCGTATCCGGGACGGACAAGACCGGGGAGCTGTTTTTT,CASSVSGTDKTGELFF
TRBV3-1/TRBV3-2,15,TRBJ2-5,TRBD1,NA,TGTGCCAGCAGCCGAGACAGGGCGGGTTCAGAGACCCAGTACTTC,CASSRDRAGSETQYF
TRBV5-6,17,TRBJ1-2,NA,NA,TGTGACTTCACCATTATTAAAGGACAAAGAAAGCCCTGGGGCTACACCTTC,CDFTIIKGQRKPWGYTF
TRBV18,14,TRBJ1-1,NA,NA,TGTGCCAGCTCATCCCAATTGGCCGGTGGTGAAGCTTTCTTT,CASSSQLAGGEAFF
TRBV15,18,TRBJ2-3,TRBD2,NA,TGTGCCACCTCGGGACTAGCGGGGGGAAGGACGTGGACAGATACGCAGTATTTT,CATSGLAGGRTWTDTQYF
TRBV6-5,14,TRBJ2-7,NA,NA,TGTGCCAGCAGTTACAAACGGGACCTCTACGAGCAGTACTTC,CASSYKRDLYEQYF
TRBV9,13,TRBJ2-7,NA,NA,TGTGCCAGCAGCACCTCCCCCACCTACGAGCAGTACTTC,CASSTSPTYEQYF
TRBV5-1,12,TRBJ2-7,NA,NA,TGCGCCAGCAGTTACCGTCTCGGCGAGCAGTACTTC,CASSYRLGEQYF
TRBV12-3/TRBV12-4,12,TRBJ1-2,NA,NA,TGTGCCAGCGCCAGGGTTCGATATGGCTACACCTTC,CASARVRYGYTF
TRBV5-1,16,TRBJ1-2,TRBD1,once,TGCGCCAGCAGCTTGTTTGGGACAGGGTCCAACTATGGCTACACCTTC,CASSLFGTGSNYGYTF
TRBV10-1,14,TRBJ2-2,NA,NA,TGCGCCAGCAGTGAGTCCCGGCGGACCGGGGAGCTGTTTTTT,CASSESRRTGELFF
TRBV3-1/TRBV3-2,16,TRBJ2-1,NA,NA,TGTGCCAGCAGCCAAGATTCAGGGGCCTCCTACAATGAGCAGTTCTTC,CASSQDSGASYNEQFF
TRBV12-3/TRBV12-4,13,TRBJ2-5,NA,NA,TGTGCCAGCAGTTTAGGTAGGGAAGAGACCCAGTACTTC,CASSLGREETQYF
TRBV15,14,TRBJ2-7,NA,few,TGTGCCACCAGCAGACTCGCGGTCTCCCACGAGCAGTACTTC,CATSRLAVSHEQYF
TRBV29-1,15,TRBJ1-2,TRBD1,NA,TGCAGCGTTGAAAAGGGAGAGGGGGCGTTCTATGGCTACACCTTC,CSVEKGEGAFYGYTF
TRBV5-1,12,TRBJ2-7,NA,NA,TGCGCCAGCAGCTCGTTCCCCTACGAGCAGTACTTC,CASSSFPYEQYF
TRBV28,18,TRBJ1-1,NA,NA,TGTGCCAGCAGCGAGGCTGGCGGTTATGCTAGCTTACTAACTGAAGCTTTCTTT,CASSEAGGYASLLTEAFF